This entry lists 21 T cell receptor beta chains sequenced from one sample in a study of OX40 agonist ivuxolimab in advanced cancers. The table came from immunoSEQ multiplex PCR; TCRdb's copy has only in-frame clones and leaves some out. The repertoire consists of roughly 90,000 clones, with about 89% occurring once and the leading ten covering roughly 9.3%. Sequencing was performed on CD4+ or CD8+ T cells sorted from blood, taken in a trial of the OX40 agonist ivuxolimab. Source of these receptors: an adult with an advanced solid tumor such as melanoma, head and neck, liver or kidney cancer.

This clone was seen once. The chain joins TRBV19 to TRBJ1-5; D may be TRBD1 (6 bases). Germline V gene lookup returns CDR1 LNHDA and CDR2 SQIVND (reference sequence). The CDR3 contains 14 residues. Trimming removed 5 bases from V and 2 bases from J, with 10 bases in between. The CDR3 is CASSSGDGNQPQHF. The CDR3 DNA reads as TGTGCCAGTAGTTCAGGGGACGGCAATCAGCCCCAGCATTTT.

V gene TRBV11-3 combines with J gene TRBJ2-1; D perhaps matches TRBD2 (5 bases). The CDR3 has 11 residues. Trimming removed 5 bases from V and 6 bases from J, with 5 bases in between. Per germline, CDR1 SGHNT and CDR2 YENEEA. This CDR3 is CASSTSNEQFF. In DNA, the CDR3 is TGTGCCAGCAGCACTAGCAATGAGCAGTTCTTC.

This clone was observed a handful of times. CDR3 sequence reads: CASSSGQGWVYTF. Written as DNA, the CDR3 is TGTGCCAGCAGCTCCGGACAGGGATGGGTCTACACCTTC. This rearrangement joins TRBV7-9 to TRBJ1-2, with 8 positions matching TRBD1. Trimming cost V 4 bases and J 10 bases; bases outside gene matches: 8. CDR1 is SEHNR and CDR2 is FQNEAQ in the germline V gene (reference sequence). This CDR3 is built from 13 residues.

The chain couples TRBV9 to TRBJ2-1; 8 bases align to TRBD1. The germline V gene has CDR1 SGDLS and CDR2 YYNGEE. V shed 3 bases, J shed 9 bases, and the junction held 2 bases outside the gene matches. CDR3 size: 12 residues. The CDR3 here is CASSGQGTEQFF. In nucleotides, the CDR3 is TGTGCCAGCAGCGGACAGGGGACTGAGCAGTTCTTC.

The V and J genes are TRBV11-2 and TRBJ2-7; D perhaps matches TRBD2 (6 bases). Trimming shortened V by 0 bases and J by 5 bases, and 17 bases separated the two germline ends. Germline V gene sequence: CDR1 SGHAT, CDR2 FQNNGV. The CDR3 covers 16 residues. The CDR3 region has the DNA TGTGCCAGCAGCTTAGACCAGACTAGTCATTCAAACGAGCAGTACTTC. Encoded protein: CASSLDQTSHSNEQYF.

This clone was detected once. The V call is TRBV7-9, the J call TRBJ2-7; 11 bases map to TRBD2. This CDR3 has 17 residues. The ends lost 5 bases at V and 5 bases at J; junction bases unmatched: 14. Germline loops: CDR1 SEHNR, CDR2 FQNEAQ (reference sequence). The CDR3 region is CASSVSIAGGRYDEQYF. The CDR3 coding sequence is TGTGCCAGCAGCGTGAGTATAGCGGGAGGGAGGTACGACGAGCAGTACTTC.

The chain joins TRBV5-8 to TRBJ1-5, with 9 bases lining up with TRBD1. Trimming cost V 4 bases and J 6 bases; bases outside gene matches: 11. The CDR3 runs 16 residues. CDR1 and CDR2 (germline): SGHTS, YDEGEE. The CDR3 DNA reads as TGTGCCAGCAGCCGATGGACAGGGGCCGAAAGTCAGCCCCAGCATTTT. This gives the protein CASSRWTGAESQPQHF. The full variable domain, in which reference TRBV5-8 and TRBJ1-5 provide the parts outside the CDR3, is EAGVTQSPTHLIKTRGQQATLRCSPISGHTSVYWYQQALGLGLQFLLWYDEGEERNRGNFPPRFSGRQFPNYSSELNVNALELEDSALYLCASSRWTGAESQPQHFGDGTRLSIL.

Worth noting for this clone: The identical CDR3 is also encoded by other nucleotide sequences in the sample. CDR3: CASSLVAGEQYF. CDR3 DNA: TGTGCCAGCAGCTTAGTGGCTGGCGAGCAGTACTTC. V is TRBV7-9 and J is TRBJ2-7; D gene unclear. This CDR3 region has 12 residues. V lost 1 base, J lost 6 bases, and 7 bases lay in between. CDR1 SEHNR and CDR2 FQNEAQ come from the germline V gene (reference sequence).

V gene TRBV29-1 combines with J gene TRBJ2-5, with a possible D match to TRBD2 (6 bases). CDR1 and CDR2 (germline): SQVTM, ANQGSEA. CDR3 size: 12 residues. Trimming pared 7 bases from V and 2 bases from J, leaving 11 bases between. CDR3: CSALAPQETQYF. CDR3 in DNA: TGCAGCGCCCTAGCGCCGCAAGAGACCCAGTACTTC.

The chain links TRBV9 to TRBJ2-5; TRBD1 might be the D (6 bases). The CDR3 is 15 amino acids. V lost 4 bases to trimming and J lost 5 bases, with 18 bases between them. Germline-derived CDR1 and CDR2 are SGDLS and YYNGEE. The DNA for the CDR3 is TGTGCCAGCAGCTCCCCATGGCAGGGGATCGAGACCCAGTACTTC. This encodes CASSSPWQGIETQYF. Full variable domain (outside the CDR3, taken from reference TRBV9 and TRBJ2-5): DSGVTQTPKHLITATGQRVTLRCSPRSGDLSVYWYQQSLDQGLQFLIQYYNGEERAKGNILERFSAQQFPDLHSELNLSSLELGDSALYFCASSSPWQGIETQYFGPGTRLLVL.

The rearrangement uses TRBV27 and TRBJ2-7, with D perhaps TRBD2 (5 bases). Germline CDR1 and CDR2: MNHEY and SMNVEV (reference sequence). The ends were cut back, 10 bases at V and 1 base at J, with 14 bases in the middle. The CDR3 contains 13 residues. As DNA, the CDR3 is TGTGCCACCGCGGGTCGGCCGTCCTACGAGCAGTACTTC. It encodes CATAGRPSYEQYF.

The rearrangement joins TRBV7-3 to TRBJ2-5, with TRBD2 matching 9 bases. Germline loops: CDR1 SGHTA, CDR2 FQGTGA. This CDR3 comprises 15 residues. With 2 bases clipped from V and 2 bases from J, the junction kept 3 bases outside the gene matches. The CDR3 DNA sequence: TGTGCCAGCAGCTTATTAGCGGGAGTACAAGAGACCCAGTACTTC. This codes for CASSLLAGVQETQYF.

The rearrangement uses TRBV30 and TRBJ2-3; TRBD1 aligns across 8 bases. Losses at the gene ends were 6 bases for V and 0 bases for J; bases not matched to a gene: 17. CDR3 size: 18 residues. From germline, CDR1 is GTSNPN and CDR2 SVGIG (reference sequence). The CDR3 region has the DNA TGTGCCTGCGGCCCCTCAGGGGGCGCGTCGGATAGCACAGATACGCAGTATTTT. This translates into CACGPSGGASDSTDTQYF.

This chain uses TRBV27 with TRBJ1-1, with D unclear. Trimming removed 6 bases from V and 1 base from J, with 9 bases in between. CDR1 and CDR2 from the germline V gene are MNHEY and SMNVEV (reference sequence). The CDR3 length is 13 residues. The CDR3 is CASRLSPNTEAFF. CDR3 coding DNA: TGTGCCAGCAGGCTCAGTCCGAACACTGAAGCTTTCTTT.

The V gene is TRBV28, the J gene TRBJ2-3, with D possibly matching TRBD1 (6 bases). The germline V gene has CDR1 MDHEN and CDR2 SYDVKM. Trimming took off 3 bases at V and 3 bases at J, with 16 bases between the two ends. The CDR3 sequence is 16 residues long. CDR3 in DNA: TGTGCCAGCAGTTTCAGGGGTACTGGGCGGACAGATACGCAGTATTTT. This codes for CASSFRGTGRTDTQYF.

The V gene is TRBV29-1, the J gene TRBJ2-1, with a possible D match to TRBD1 (6 bases). V lost 0 bases to trimming and J lost 6 bases, with 12 bases between them. In germline, CDR1 is SQVTM, CDR2 ANQGSEA. The CDR3 is 14 residues long. The CDR3 spells CSVEEYRQVNEQFF. The CDR3 region has the DNA TGCAGCGTTGAAGAGTACCGACAGGTCAATGAGCAGTTCTTC.

This chain uses TRBV27 with TRBJ1-2; D uncertain. The CDR3 length is 10 residues. The germline V gene has CDR1 MNHEY and CDR2 SMNVEV (reference sequence). The V and J ends lost 6 bases and 12 bases respectively, with 11 bases between them. CDR3 region: CASSLTLDTF. CDR3 nucleotides: TGTGCCAGCAGCTTAACGCTTGACACCTTC.

The genes are TRBV9 and TRBJ1-2; D uncertain. Germline-derived CDR1 and CDR2 are SGDLS and YYNGEE. V lost 4 bases and J lost 4, with 14 bases in between. CDR3 size: 14 residues. The CDR3 region has the DNA TGTGCCAGCAGCCCGAGTACAGTCTCCTATGGCTACACCTTC. It yields the protein CASSPSTVSYGYTF.

This chain links TRBV18 with TRBJ2-1; D possibly corresponds to TRBD2 (5 bases). Germline CDR1 KGHSH, CDR2 LQKENI. V was pared by 6 bases and J by 0 bases, with 15 bases between. The CDR3 spans 16 residues. The CDR3 sequence: CASSNPRTRSYNEQFF. In DNA form, the CDR3 reads TGTGCCAGCTCCAACCCGAGGACTCGCTCCTACAATGAGCAGTTCTTC.

This chain links TRBV10-3 with TRBJ2-7; tentative D call: TRBD1 (7 bases). CDR1 is ENHRY, CDR2 SYGVKD, per germline. V was cut by 6 bases and J by 0 bases, with 12 bases left in between. The CDR3 covers 14 residues. Here the CDR3 DNA reads TGTGCCATCAGGGGGGGACAGACCTCCTACGAGCAGTACTTC. This encodes CAIRGGQTSYEQYF.

The V call is TRBV6-1, the J call TRBJ2-1, with 13 bases that match TRBD2. Germline V CDR1 and CDR2: MNHNS, SASEGT. V trimming: 8 bases; J trimming: 6 bases; junction bases outside the gene matches: 4. There are 14 residues in the CDR3. The CDR3 loop is CASGGTSGTNEQFF. CDR3 nucleotide sequence: TGTGCCAGCGGGGGGACTAGCGGGACCAATGAGCAGTTCTTC.